These 8 T cell receptor beta chains share one sample of origin, sequenced in a study of blood T cell repertoires in COVID-19. The method was immunoSEQ multiplex PCR; TCRdb's version includes in-frame clones alone and lacks a portion of them. The sample includes some 350,000 clones, 87% of them seen just once. The source material was peripheral blood. All receptors come from a woman in her forties or fifties with COVID-19, enrolled during active disease.

This clone was picked up a small number of times. The chain links TRBV29-1 to TRBJ1-2, with D tentatively TRBD1 (5 bases). V lost 3 bases and J 7 bases, leaving 24 bases between the germline ends. Germline V gene lookup returns CDR1 SQVTM and CDR2 ANQGSEA. CDR3 length: 16 amino acids. CDR3 sequence (DNA): TGCAGCGTTGATACCCTGGCAGGGCCCCGCGGGATTGGCTACACCTTC. Protein sequence: CSVDTLAGPRGIGYTF.

The chain couples TRBV3-1 (or the pseudogene TRBV3-2) to TRBJ1-5, with 9 bases identical to TRBD1. Per germline, CDR1 LGHDT and CDR2 YNNKEL (reference sequence). V shed 3 bases and J 6 bases; nucleotides not matched to a gene: 3. The CDR3 totals 14 residues. The CDR3 nucleotides read TGTGCCAGCAGCCACCGGACAGGGGCTCAGCCCCAGCATTTT. Its protein product is CASSHRTGAQPQHF.

The chain employs TRBV12-3 or TRBV12-4 and TRBJ2-1; TRBD2 is a possible D gene (6 bases). V was clipped by 7 bases and J by 4 bases, with 8 bases between them. The CDR3 spans 12 residues. CDR3 coding DNA: TGTGCCAGCACCGGGAGATACAATGAGCAGTTCTTC. Translation gives CASTGRYNEQFF.

The chain recombines TRBV6-5 with TRBJ1-1; 9 bases map to TRBD1. Germline CDR1 and CDR2: MNHEY and SVGAGI. The CDR3 is made up of 15 amino acids. V was clipped by 5 bases and J by 4 bases; unmatched bases: 8. The CDR3 here is CASSHVQGATTEAFF. The CDR3 DNA reads as TGTGCCAGCAGTCACGTACAGGGGGCTACCACTGAAGCTTTCTTT.

About this clone itself: The same CDR3 can be traced to other DNA sequences in this sample. The chain recombines TRBV10-3 with TRBJ1-1, with 8 bases matching TRBD1. The CDR3 contains 13 residues. Trimming cost V 8 bases and J 5 bases; bases outside gene matches: 7. Germline V gives CDR1 ENHRY, CDR2 SYGVKD. The chain's CDR3 is CAISPDRETEAFF. The CDR3, as DNA: TGTGCCATCTCTCCGGACAGGGAGACTGAAGCTTTCTTT.

The rearrangement uses TRBV19 and TRBJ1-2; maybe TRBD1 (5 bases). This CDR3 is built from 13 residues. The V gene's germline CDR1 is LNHDA and CDR2 SQIVND (reference sequence). V was cut by 1 base and J by 6 bases, with 9 bases left in between. For the CDR3, the DNA is TGTGCCAGTAGTATAGTTAAGACAGATGGCTACACCTTC. Encoded protein: CASSIVKTDGYTF.

In DNA, the CDR3 is TGTGCCAGTAGGGAGGGATTTGATACCACTGAAGCTTTCTTT. Translated: CASREGFDTTEAFF. J is TRBJ1-1 and V is TRBV19; D is ambiguous. The germline V and J ends were trimmed by 6 bases and 4 bases, with 15 bases remaining between them. The CDR3 loop spans 14 amino acids. The germline gives CDR1 LNHDA, CDR2 SQIVND (reference sequence).

V gene TRBV24-1 combines with J gene TRBJ1-3; D remains ambiguous. This CDR3 region has 13 residues. Trimming took off 9 bases at V and 0 bases at J, with 8 bases between the two ends. The germline CDR1 and CDR2 sequences are KGHDR and SFDVKD. CDR3 region: CATGESSGNTIYF. The CDR3 coding sequence is TGTGCCACCGGAGAGAGCTCTGGAAACACCATATATTTT.